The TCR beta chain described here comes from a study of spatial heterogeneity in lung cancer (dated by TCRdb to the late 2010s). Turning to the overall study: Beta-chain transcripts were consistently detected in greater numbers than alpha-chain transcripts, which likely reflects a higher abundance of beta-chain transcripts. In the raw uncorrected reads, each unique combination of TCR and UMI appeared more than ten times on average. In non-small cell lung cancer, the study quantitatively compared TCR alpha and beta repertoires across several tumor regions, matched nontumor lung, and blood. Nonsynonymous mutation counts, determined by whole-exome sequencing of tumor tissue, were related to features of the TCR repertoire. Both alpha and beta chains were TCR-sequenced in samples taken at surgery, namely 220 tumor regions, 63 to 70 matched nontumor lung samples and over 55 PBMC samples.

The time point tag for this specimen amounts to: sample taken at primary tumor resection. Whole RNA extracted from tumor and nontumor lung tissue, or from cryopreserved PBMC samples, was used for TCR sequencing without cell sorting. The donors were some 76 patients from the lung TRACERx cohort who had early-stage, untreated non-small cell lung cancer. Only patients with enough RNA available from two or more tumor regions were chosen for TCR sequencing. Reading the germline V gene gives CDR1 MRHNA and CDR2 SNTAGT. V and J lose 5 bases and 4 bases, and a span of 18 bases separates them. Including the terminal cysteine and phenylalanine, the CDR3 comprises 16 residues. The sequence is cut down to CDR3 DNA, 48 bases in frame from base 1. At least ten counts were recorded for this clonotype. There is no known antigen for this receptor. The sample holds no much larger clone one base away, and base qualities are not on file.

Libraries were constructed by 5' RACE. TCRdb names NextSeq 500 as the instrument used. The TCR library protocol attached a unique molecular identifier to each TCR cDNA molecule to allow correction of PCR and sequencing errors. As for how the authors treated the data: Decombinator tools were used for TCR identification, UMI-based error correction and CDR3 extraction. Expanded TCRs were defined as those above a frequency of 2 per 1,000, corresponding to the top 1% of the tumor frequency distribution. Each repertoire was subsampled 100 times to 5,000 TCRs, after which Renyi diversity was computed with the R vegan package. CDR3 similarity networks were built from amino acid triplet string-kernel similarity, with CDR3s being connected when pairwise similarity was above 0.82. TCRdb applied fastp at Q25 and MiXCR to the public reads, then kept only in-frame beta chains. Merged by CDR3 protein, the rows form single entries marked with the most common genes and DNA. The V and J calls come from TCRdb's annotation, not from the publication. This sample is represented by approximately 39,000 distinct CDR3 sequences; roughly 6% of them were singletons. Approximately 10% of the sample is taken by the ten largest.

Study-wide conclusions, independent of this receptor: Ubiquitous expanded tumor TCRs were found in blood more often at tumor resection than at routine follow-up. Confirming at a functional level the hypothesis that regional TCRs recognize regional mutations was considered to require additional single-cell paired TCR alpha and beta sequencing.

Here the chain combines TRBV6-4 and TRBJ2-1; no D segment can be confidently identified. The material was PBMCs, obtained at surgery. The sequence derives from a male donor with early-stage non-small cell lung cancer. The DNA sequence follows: TGTGCCAGCAGTCGACTCGGGCCCGCTTCTTACAATGAGCAGTTCTTC. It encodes CASSRLGPASYNEQFF.